The entry below describes one T cell receptor (beta chain). Its cognate antigen is unknown. The TCR beta CDR3 regions underwent amplification from RNA transcripts. HTBI primers primed a first-round RT-PCR, and a second-round multiplex PCR followed. Using its own MiXCR run on the multiplex PCR reads, TCRdb lists one record per CDR3 protein. The repertoire includes hundreds of thousands of distinct CDR3 sequences, around 21% of them detected once, and around 3% sits in the top ten. This specimen belongs to a study of Graves' ophthalmopathy and Graves' hyperthyroidism. For the study at large: There was a collection of peripheral blood at initial diagnosis, before any treatment. General study findings and limits: Ophthalmopathy and stable hyperthyroidism were discriminated by a 13-signature model, with over 85% sensitivity and 81.08% specificity.

The CDR3 totals 15 residues. The germline gives CDR1 MDHEN, CDR2 SYDVKM. Trimming left V 7 bases short and J 6 bases short, with 16 bases between. The TCR comes from a woman younger than 30 with stable Graves' hyperthyroidism. The sample was peripheral blood. The chain couples TRBV28 to TRBJ1-6, with D possibly TRBD1 on 5 matching bases. Here the CDR3 reads CASTHNGGSNSPLHF. The DNA of the CDR3 is TGTGCCAGCACTCATAATGGGGGGTCTAATTCACCCCTCCACTTT.